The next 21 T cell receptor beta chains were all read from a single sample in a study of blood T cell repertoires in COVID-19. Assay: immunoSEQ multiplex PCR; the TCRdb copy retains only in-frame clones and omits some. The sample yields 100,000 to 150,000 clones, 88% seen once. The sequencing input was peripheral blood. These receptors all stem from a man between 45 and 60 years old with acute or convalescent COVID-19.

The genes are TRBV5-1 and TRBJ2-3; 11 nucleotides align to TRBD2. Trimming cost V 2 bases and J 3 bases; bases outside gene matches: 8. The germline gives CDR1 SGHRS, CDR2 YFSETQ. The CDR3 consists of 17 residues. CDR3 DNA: TGCGCCAGCAGCTTTGGGTCTAGCGGGAGGATAACAGATACGCAGTATTTT. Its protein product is CASSFGSSGRITDTQYF.

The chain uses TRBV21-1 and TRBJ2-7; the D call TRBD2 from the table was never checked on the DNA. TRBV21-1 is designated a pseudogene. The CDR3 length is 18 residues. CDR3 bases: TGTGCCAGGATCATTCGCATGTGGGCTAGCGGGAGGTCTTACGAGCAGTACTTC. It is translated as CARIIRMWASGRSYEQYF.

Here the CDR3 reads CASSPTSSEQYF. The CDR3, as DNA: TGTGCCAGCAGCCCCACCTCGAGTGAGCAGTACTTC. The chain joins TRBV7-9 to TRBJ2-7; D unresolved. Germline-derived CDR1 and CDR2 are SEHNR and FQNEAQ (reference sequence). V was pared by 5 bases and J by 7 bases, with 12 bases between. The length of the CDR3 is 12 residues.

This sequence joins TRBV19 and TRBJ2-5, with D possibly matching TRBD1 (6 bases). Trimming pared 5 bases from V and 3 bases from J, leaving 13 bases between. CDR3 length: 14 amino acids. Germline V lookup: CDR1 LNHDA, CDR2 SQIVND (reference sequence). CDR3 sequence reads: CASSSRGAEETQYF. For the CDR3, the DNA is TGTGCCAGTAGTTCCAGGGGAGCGGAAGAGACCCAGTACTTC.

CDR3: CASSSRFSGRAYEQFF. CDR3 coding DNA: TGTGCCAGCAGTTCCCGATTTAGCGGGAGGGCTTATGAGCAGTTCTTC. The genes are TRBV6-5 and TRBJ2-1, with 11 positions matching TRBD2. V gave up 4 bases and J gave up 8 bases; unmatched junction bases: 10. Germline V gives CDR1 MNHEY, CDR2 SVGAGI. The CDR3 has 16 residues.

CDR3 in DNA: TGTGCCACCATGTTTGGGAGCTCCTACGAGCAGTACTTC. Protein product: CATMFGSSYEQYF. The V call is TRBV24-1, the J call TRBJ2-7, with D possibly matching TRBD2 (5 bases). This CDR3 region has 13 residues. The ends were cut back, 8 bases at V and 0 bases at J, with 10 bases in the middle. Germline V gives CDR1 KGHDR, CDR2 SFDVKD.

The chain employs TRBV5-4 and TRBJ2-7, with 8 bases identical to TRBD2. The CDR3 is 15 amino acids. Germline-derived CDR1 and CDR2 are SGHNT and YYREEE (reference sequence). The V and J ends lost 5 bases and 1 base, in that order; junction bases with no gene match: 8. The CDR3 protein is CASRVSGRDSYEQYF. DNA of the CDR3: TGTGCCAGCAGGGTGAGCGGGAGAGATTCCTACGAGCAGTACTTC.

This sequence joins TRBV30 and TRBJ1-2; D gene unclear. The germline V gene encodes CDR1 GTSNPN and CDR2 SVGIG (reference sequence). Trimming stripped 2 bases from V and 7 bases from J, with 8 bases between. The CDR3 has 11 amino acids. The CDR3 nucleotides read TGTGCCTGGAGTTACGAGGGTGGCTACACCTTC. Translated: CAWSYEGGYTF.

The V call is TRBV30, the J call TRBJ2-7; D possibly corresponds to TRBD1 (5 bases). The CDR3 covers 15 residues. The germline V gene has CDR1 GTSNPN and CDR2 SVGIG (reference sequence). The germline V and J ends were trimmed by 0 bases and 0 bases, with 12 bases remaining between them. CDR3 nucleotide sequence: TGTGCCTGGAGTGTAGGGCAGGGCCTCTCCTACGAGCAGTACTTC. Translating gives CAWSVGQGLSYEQYF. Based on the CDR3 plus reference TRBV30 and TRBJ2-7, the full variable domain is SQTIHQWPATLVQPVGSPLSLECTVEGTSNPNLYWYRQAAGRGLQLLFYSVGIGQISSEVPQNLSASRPQDRQFILSSKKLLLSDSGFYLCAWSVGQGLSYEQYFGPGTRLTVT.

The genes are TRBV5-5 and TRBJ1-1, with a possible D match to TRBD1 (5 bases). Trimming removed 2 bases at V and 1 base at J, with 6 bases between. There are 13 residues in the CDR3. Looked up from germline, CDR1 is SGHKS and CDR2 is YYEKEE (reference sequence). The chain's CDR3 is CASSLTGNTEAFF. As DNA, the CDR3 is TGTGCCAGCAGCTTAACAGGGAACACTGAAGCTTTCTTT.

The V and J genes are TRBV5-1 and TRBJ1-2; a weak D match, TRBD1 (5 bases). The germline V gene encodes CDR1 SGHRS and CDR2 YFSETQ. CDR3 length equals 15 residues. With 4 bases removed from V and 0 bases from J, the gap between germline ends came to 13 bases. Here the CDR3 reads CASSLAGRANYGYTF. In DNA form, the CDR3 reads TGCGCCAGCAGCCTCGCGGGACGGGCTAACTATGGCTACACCTTC.

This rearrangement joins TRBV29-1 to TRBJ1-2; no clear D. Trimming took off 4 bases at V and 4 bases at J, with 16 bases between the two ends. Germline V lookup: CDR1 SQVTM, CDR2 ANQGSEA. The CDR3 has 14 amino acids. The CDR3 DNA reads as TGCAGCGTTGCTCTCCGGGATCCTACCTATGGCTACACCTTC. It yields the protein CSVALRDPTYGYTF.

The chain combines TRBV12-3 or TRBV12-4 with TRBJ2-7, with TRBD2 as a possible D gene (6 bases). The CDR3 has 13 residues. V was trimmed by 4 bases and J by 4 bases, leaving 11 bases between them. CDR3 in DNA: TGTGCCAGCAGTTACACTAGCCGGTACGAGCAGTACTTC. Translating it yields CASSYTSRYEQYF.

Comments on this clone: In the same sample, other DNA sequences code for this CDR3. CDR3 in DNA: TGTGCCAGCAGCCTTGCGTATGAGCAGTTCTTC. Encoded protein: CASSLAYEQFF. The chain combines TRBV5-6 with TRBJ2-1; no firm D call. Germline CDR1 is SGHDT and CDR2 is YYEEEE. V was cut by 4 bases and J by 8 bases, with 7 bases left in between. The CDR3 runs to 11 residues. The full variable domain, rest sourced from reference TRBV5-6 and TRBJ2-1, is DAGVTQSPTHLIKTRGQQVTLRCSPKSGHDTVSWYQQALGQGPQFIFQYYEEEERQRGNFPDRFSGHQFPNYSSELNVNALLLGDSALYLCASSLAYEQFFGPGTRLTVL.

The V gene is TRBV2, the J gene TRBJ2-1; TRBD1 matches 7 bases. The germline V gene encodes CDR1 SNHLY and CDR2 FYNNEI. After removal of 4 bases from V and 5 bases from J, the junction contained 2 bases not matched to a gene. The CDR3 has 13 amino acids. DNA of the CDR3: TGTGCCAGCAGTGTTACAGGGGACAATGAGCAGTTCTTC. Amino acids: CASSVTGDNEQFF.

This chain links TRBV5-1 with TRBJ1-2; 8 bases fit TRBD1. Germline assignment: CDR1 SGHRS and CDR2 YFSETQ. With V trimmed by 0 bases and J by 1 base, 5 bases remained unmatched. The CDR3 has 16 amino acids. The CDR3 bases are TGCGCCAGCAGCTTGGCAGGGACAGGAGGTAACTATGGCTACACCTTC. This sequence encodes CASSLAGTGGNYGYTF. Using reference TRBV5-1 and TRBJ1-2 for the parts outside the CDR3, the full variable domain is KAGVTQTPRYLIKTRGQQVTLSCSPISGHRSVSWYQQTPGQGLQFLFEYFSETQRNKGNFPGRFSGRQFSNSRSEMNVSTLELGDSALYLCASSLAGTGGNYGYTFGSGTRLTVV.

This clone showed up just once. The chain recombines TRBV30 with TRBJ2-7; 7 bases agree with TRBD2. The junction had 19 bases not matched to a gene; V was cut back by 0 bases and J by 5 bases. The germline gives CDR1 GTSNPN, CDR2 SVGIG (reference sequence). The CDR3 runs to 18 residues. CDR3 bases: TGTGCCTGGAGTGTACGGGGTAGCGGGCCGTCTCGGGTCGACGAGCAGTACTTC. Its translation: CAWSVRGSGPSRVDEQYF.

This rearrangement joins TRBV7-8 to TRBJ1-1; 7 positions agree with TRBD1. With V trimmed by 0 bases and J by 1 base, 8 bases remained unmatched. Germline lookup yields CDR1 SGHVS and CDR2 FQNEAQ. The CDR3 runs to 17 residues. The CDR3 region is CASSLARNRGPNTEAFF. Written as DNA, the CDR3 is TGTGCCAGCAGCTTAGCTCGTAACAGGGGACCGAACACTGAAGCTTTCTTT.

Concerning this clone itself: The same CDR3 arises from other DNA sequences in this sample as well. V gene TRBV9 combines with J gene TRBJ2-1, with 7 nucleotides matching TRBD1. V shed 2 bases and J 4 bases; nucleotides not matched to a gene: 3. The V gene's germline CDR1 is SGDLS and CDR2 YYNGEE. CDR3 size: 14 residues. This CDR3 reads CASSVGTVYNEQFF. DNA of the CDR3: TGTGCCAGCAGCGTTGGGACAGTTTACAATGAGCAGTTCTTC.

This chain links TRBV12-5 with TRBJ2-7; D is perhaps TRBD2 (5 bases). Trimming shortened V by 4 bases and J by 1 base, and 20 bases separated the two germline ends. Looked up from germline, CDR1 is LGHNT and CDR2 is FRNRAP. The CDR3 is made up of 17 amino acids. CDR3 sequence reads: CASGSPPRRVLSYEQYF. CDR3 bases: TGTGCTAGTGGTTCCCCCCCAAGGCGGGTCCTATCCTACGAGCAGTACTTC.

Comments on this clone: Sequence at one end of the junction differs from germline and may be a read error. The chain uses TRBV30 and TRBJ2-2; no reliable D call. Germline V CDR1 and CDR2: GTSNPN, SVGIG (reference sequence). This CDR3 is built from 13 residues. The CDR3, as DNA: TGCCGTGGAGCTTCGCGAGACACCGGGGAGCTGTTTTTT. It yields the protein CRGASRDTGELFF. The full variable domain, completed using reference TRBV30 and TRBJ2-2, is SQTIHQWPATLVQPVGSPLSLECTVEGTSNPNLYWYRQAAGRGLQLLFYSVGIGQISSEVPQNLSASRPQDRQFILSSKKLLLSDSGFYLCRGASRDTGELFFGEGSRLTVL.